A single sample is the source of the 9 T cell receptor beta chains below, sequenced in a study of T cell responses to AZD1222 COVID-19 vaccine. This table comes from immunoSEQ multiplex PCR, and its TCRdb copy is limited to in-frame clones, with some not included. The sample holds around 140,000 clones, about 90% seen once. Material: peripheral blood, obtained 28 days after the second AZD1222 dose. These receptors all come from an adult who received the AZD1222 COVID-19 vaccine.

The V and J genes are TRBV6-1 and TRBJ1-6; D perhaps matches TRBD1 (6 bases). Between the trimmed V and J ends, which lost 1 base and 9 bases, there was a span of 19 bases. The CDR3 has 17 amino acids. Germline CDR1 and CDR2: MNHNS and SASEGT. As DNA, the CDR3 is TGTGCCAGCAGTGAAGTCTGGGGTCCGGGGGCTGGTTCACCCCTCCACTTT. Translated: CASSEVWGPGAGSPLHF.

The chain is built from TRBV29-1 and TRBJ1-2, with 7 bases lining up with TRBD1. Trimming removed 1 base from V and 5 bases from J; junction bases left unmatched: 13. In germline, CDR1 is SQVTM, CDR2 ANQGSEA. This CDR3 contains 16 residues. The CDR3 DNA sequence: TGCAGCGTTGAAGCGGGCAGACAGGGCCAAGGATATGGCTACACCTTC. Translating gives CSVEAGRQGQGYGYTF.

CDR3 nucleotides: TGTGCCAGCAGCTACAGTTCGGGACTGGCCTACAATGAGCAGTTCTTC. Amino acids: CASSYSSGLAYNEQFF. The rearrangement joins TRBV7-2 to TRBJ2-1; TRBD2 might be the D (6 bases). Trimming took off 4 bases at V and 2 bases at J, with 15 bases between the two ends. The CDR3 loop spans 16 amino acids. Germline V gene lookup returns CDR1 SGHTA and CDR2 FQGNSA.

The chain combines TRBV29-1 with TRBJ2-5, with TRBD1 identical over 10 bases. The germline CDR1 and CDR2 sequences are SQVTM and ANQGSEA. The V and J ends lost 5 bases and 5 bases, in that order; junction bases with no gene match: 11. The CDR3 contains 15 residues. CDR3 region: CSVSAGTGVLETQYF. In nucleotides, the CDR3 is TGCAGCGTTTCAGCCGGGACAGGGGTTTTGGAGACCCAGTACTTC.

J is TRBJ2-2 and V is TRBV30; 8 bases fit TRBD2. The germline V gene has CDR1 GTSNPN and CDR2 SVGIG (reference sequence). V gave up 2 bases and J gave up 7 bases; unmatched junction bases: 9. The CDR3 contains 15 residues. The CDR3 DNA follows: TGTGCCTGGAGTCACAGTAGCGGGATCCGCGGGGAGCTGTTTTTT. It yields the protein CAWSHSSGIRGELFF.

CDR3 nucleotides: TGTGCCAGCAGCTTACCCGGACAGGACCAATTCTTGTATGGCTACACCTTC. Protein: CASSLPGQDQFLYGYTF. V is TRBV5-6 and J is TRBJ1-2, with 7 positions matching TRBD1. This CDR3 spans 17 amino acids. Losses at the gene ends were 2 bases for V and 5 bases for J; bases not matched to a gene: 15. CDR1 is SGHDT and CDR2 is YYEEEE in the germline V gene.

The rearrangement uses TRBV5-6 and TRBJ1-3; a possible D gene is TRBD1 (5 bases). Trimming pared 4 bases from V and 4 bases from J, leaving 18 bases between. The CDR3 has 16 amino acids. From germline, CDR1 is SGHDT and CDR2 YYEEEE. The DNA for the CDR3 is TGTGCCAGCAGCCCATGGGGACGGCTCCACGGAAACACCATATATTTT. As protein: CASSPWGRLHGNTIYF. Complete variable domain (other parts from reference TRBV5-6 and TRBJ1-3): DAGVTQSPTHLIKTRGQQVTLRCSPKSGHDTVSWYQQALGQGPQFIFQYYEEEERQRGNFPDRFSGHQFPNYSSELNVNALLLGDSALYLCASSPWGRLHGNTIYFGEGSWLTVV.

The DNA for the CDR3 is TGCGCCAGCAGCTGGGACAGGGGGTTCCACAATGAGCAGTTCTTC. Translating gives CASSWDRGFHNEQFF. The rearrangement joins TRBV5-1 to TRBJ2-1; TRBD1 aligns across 11 bases. Germline V gene sequence: CDR1 SGHRS, CDR2 YFSETQ. Trimming took 3 bases from V and 5 from J; bases not matched to a gene: 4. The CDR3 totals 15 residues.

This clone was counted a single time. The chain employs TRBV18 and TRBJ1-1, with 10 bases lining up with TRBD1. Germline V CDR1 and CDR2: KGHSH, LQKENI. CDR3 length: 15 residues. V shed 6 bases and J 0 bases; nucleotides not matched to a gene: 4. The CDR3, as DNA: TGTGCCAGCTCGCGGACAGGGGGACTGAACACTGAAGCTTTCTTT. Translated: CASSRTGGLNTEAFF.